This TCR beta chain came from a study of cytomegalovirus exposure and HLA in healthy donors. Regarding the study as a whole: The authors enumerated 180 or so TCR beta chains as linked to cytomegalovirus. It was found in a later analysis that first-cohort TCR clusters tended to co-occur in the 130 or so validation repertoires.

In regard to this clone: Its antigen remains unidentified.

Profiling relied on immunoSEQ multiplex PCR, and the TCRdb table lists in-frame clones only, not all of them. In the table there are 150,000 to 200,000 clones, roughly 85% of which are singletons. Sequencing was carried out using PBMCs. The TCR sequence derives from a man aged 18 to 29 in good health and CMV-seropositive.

CDR3 coding DNA: TGTGCCAGCAGCGTAGCAGGGAGGGATGAGCAGTTCTTC. Translation gives CASSVAGRDEQFF. The chain links TRBV9 to TRBJ2-1, with 7 bases that match TRBD2. The CDR3 sequence is 13 residues long. Trimming removed 0 bases from V and 8 bases from J; junction bases left unmatched: 2. Germline loops: CDR1 SGDLS, CDR2 YYNGEE.